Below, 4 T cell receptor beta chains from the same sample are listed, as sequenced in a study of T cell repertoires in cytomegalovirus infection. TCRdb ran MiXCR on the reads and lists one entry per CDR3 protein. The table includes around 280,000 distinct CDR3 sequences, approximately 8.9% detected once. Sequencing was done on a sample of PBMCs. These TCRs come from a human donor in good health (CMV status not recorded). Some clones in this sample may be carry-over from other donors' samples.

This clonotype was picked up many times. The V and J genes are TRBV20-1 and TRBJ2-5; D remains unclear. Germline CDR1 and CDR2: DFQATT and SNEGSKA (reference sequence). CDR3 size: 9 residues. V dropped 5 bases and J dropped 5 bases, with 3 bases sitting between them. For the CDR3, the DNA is TGCAGTGCTGGGGAGACCCAGTACTTC. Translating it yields CSAGETQYF.

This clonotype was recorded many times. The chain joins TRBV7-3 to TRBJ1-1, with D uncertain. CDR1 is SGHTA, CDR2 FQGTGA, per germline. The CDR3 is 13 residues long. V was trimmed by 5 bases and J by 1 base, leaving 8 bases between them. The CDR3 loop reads CASSPEGNTEAFF. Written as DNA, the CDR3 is TGTGCCAGCAGCCCGGAGGGGAACACTGAAGCTTTCTTT.

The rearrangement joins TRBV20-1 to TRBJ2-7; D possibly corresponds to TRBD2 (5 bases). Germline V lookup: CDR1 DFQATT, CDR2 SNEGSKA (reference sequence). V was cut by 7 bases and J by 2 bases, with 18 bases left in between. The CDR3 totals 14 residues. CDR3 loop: CSGQREGRTYEQYV. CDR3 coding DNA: TGCAGTGGGCAGAGAGAGGGCAGAACCTACGAGCAGTACGTC.

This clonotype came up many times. Here the CDR3 DNA reads TGTGCCAGCAGCCAACTTCGGGGGCCGTACAATGAGCAGTTCTTC. This gives the protein CASSQLRGPYNEQFF. The chain carries TRBV14 and TRBJ2-1; D assignment may be TRBD1 or TRBD2 (6 bases each). The V end was cut by 2 bases, the J end by 4 bases, with 12 bases between. The germline gives CDR1 SGHDN, CDR2 FVKESK. The CDR3 runs to 15 residues.